This is a list of T cell receptor beta chains from one sample in a study of Ad26.COV2.S vaccination and SARS-CoV-2 variants. Repertoires were generated with immunoSEQ multiplex PCR, while TCRdb's copy carries only in-frame clones and drops some. This sample has almost 400,000 clones, with approximately 89% found just once. This sample comprised peripheral blood, obtained in a trial of Ad26.COV2.S vaccine versus placebo. The receptors here all came from a person aged 18-60 years who received the Ad26.COV2.S COVID-19 vaccine or a placebo. The conserved cysteine and the conserved F or W are not part of the CDR3 here.

V gene: TRBV27
J gene: TRBJ2-5
CDR3 protein: ASSLWGLAGEETQY

V gene: TRBV7-3
J gene: TRBJ2-6
CDR3 protein: ASSPLGTSNSGANVLT

V gene: TRBV13
J gene: TRBJ2-1
CDR3 protein: ASSLPSGAEQF

V gene: TRBV7-8
J gene: TRBJ1-1
CDR3 protein: ASSLDSVDSEAF

V gene: TRBV2
J gene: TRBJ2-1
CDR3 protein: ATGTDQF

V gene: TRBV5-5
J gene: TRBJ2-3
CDR3 protein: ASSLAWGSGDTQY

V gene: TRBV5-5
J gene: TRBJ1-5
CDR3 protein: ASSLTSVRAPQH

V gene: TRBV14
J gene: TRBJ1-2
CDR3 protein: ASSQERITYGYT

V gene: TRBV28
J gene: TRBJ2-3
CDR3 protein: ASVDRGTDTQY

V gene: TRBV28
J gene: TRBJ2-7
CDR3 protein: ASSFPRQGGYEQY

V gene: TRBV27
J gene: TRBJ2-7
CDR3 protein: ASSLRGQLSWEQY

V gene: TRBV7-9
J gene: TRBJ2-3
CDR3 protein: ASSFSGKPDTQY

V gene: TRBV10-1
J gene: TRBJ2-7
CDR3 protein: ASSEDHTEQY

V gene: TRBV4-1
J gene: TRBJ2-2
CDR3 protein: ASSQESGTAGELF

V gene: TRBV4-1
J gene: TRBJ1-2
CDR3 protein: ASSQPGQGSGYT

V gene: TRBV5-6
J gene: TRBJ1-6
CDR3 protein: ASSLMTPGLSNSPLH

V gene: TRBV4-1
J gene: TRBJ2-7
CDR3 protein: ASRARMASGNYEQY

V gene: TRBV7-2
J gene: TRBJ2-7
CDR3 protein: ASSVLPGLARYEQY

V gene: TRBV10-1
J gene: TRBJ2-5
CDR3 protein: ASSEFGESETQY

V gene: TRBV20-1
J gene: TRBJ2-1
CDR3 protein: SASLRSGNEQF

V gene: TRBV3-1/TRBV3-2
J gene: TRBJ2-2
CDR3 protein: ASSPLFAGATGELF

V gene: TRBV27
J gene: TRBJ1-1
CDR3 protein: ASSVSGTGEAF

V gene: TRBV2
J gene: TRBJ2-7
CDR3 protein: ASSSDRVSYEQY

V gene: TRBV5-1
J gene: TRBJ1-4
CDR3 protein: ASSFGQGAEKLF

V gene: TRBV7-9
J gene: TRBJ1-2
CDR3 protein: ASSPSQIYGYT

V gene: TRBV7-6
J gene: TRBJ1-1
CDR3 protein: ASSPYDRVLTEAF

V gene: TRBV6-5
J gene: TRBJ2-3
CDR3 protein: ASRDRGGADTQY

V gene: TRBV30
J gene: TRBJ1-1
CDR3 protein: AWSTAEAF

V gene: TRBV3-1/TRBV3-2
J gene: TRBJ2-3
CDR3 protein: ASSQIGGSTDTQY

V gene: TRBV4-3
J gene: TRBJ2-7
CDR3 protein: ASQTAIGDYEQY

V gene: TRBV2
J gene: TRBJ2-1
CDR3 protein: ASTGASGRAEQF

V gene: TRBV19
J gene: TRBJ2-7
CDR3 protein: ASSIRDEQY

V gene: TRBV7-3
J gene: TRBJ2-3
CDR3 protein: ASSAGTSGSGTDTQY

V gene: TRBV6-1
J gene: TRBJ1-2
CDR3 protein: ASSEAIGGDYGYT

V gene: TRBV25-1
J gene: TRBJ1-1
CDR3 protein: ASSPNPDSSEAF

V gene: TRBV23-1
J gene: TRBJ2-4
CDR3 protein: ASSRGSLAKNIQY

V gene: TRBV18
J gene: TRBJ2-1
CDR3 protein: ASSPKRETHNEQF

V gene: TRBV24-1
J gene: TRBJ2-1
CDR3 protein: ATSDLRGNEQF

V gene: TRBV6-2/TRBV6-3
J gene: TRBJ2-7
CDR3 protein: ASSYSGEEDEQY

V gene: TRBV7-6
J gene: TRBJ2-3
CDR3 protein: ASSLGSSRTDTQY